This T cell receptor beta chain was sequenced for a study of blood T cell repertoires in COVID-19. Across the study: The samples span acute and convalescent COVID-19 from the United States, Italy and Spain. The analysed material was cDNA or gDNA that came from T cells, B-cell-depleted T cells, or PBMCs.

The authors' processing: Amplification of reference gene primers was used by the study to estimate nucleated cell counts. The protocol was immunoSEQ multiplex PCR, while the TCRdb copy is restricted to in-frame clones and leaves out a portion. The DNA was the basis for D and trimming; V, J and clone size are from that table. The table lists about 100,000 clones, about 80% of them singletons. This sequence was found in a human donor in a cohort sampled during active COVID-19. The sample taken for sequencing was peripheral blood.

CDR3 sequence: CAWNGGSRAYRETQYF. CDR3 coding DNA: TGTGCCTGGAATGGGGGCAGCAGGGCCTATAGAGAGACCCAGTACTTC. This sequence joins TRBV30 and TRBJ2-5; perhaps TRBD1 as D (6 bases). V dropped 4 bases and J dropped 4 bases, with 22 bases sitting between them. The V gene's germline CDR1 is GTSNPN and CDR2 SVGIG (reference sequence). The CDR3 has 16 residues.